These 18 T cell receptor beta chains were sequenced from one sample in a study of identical twins. MiXCR, applied by TCRdb to the 5' RACE reads, yields one record per CDR3 protein. Among a few hundred thousand distinct CDR3 sequences listed, 5% to 7% were seen once. This sample also appeared in a second study, on T cells expressing NK-cell markers.

The sequenced sample was CD8+ T cells sorted from blood. These receptors all stem from a woman between 18 and 29 years old in good health.

The chain couples TRBV30 to TRBJ2-3; 13 bases line up with TRBD2. The CDR3 loop spans 14 amino acids. Trimming removed 5 bases from V and 4 bases from J; junction bases left unmatched: 3. Germline V gene lookup returns CDR1 GTSNPN and CDR2 SVGIG (reference sequence). CDR3 DNA sequence: TGTGCCTGGGGACTAGCGGGAGTAGCAGATACGCAGTATTTT. Amino acids: CAWGLAGVADTQYF.

This clonotype was seen many times. The gene calls are TRBV29-1 and TRBJ1-2; D gene unclear. The ends were cut back, 7 bases at V and 8 bases at J, with 17 bases in the middle. The CDR3 runs to 12 residues. In germline, CDR1 is SQVTM, CDR2 ANQGSEA. The CDR3 loop reads CSAERESGGYTF. CDR3 DNA: TGCAGCGCCGAAAGGGAATCGGGGGGCTACACCTTC. The complete variable domain, with remaining parts taken from reference TRBV29-1 and TRBJ1-2, reads SAVISQKPSRDICQRGTSLTIQCQVDSQVTMMFWYRQQPGQSLTLIATANQGSEATYESGFVIDKFPISRPNLTFSTLTVSNMSPEDSSIYLCSAERESGGYTFGSGTRLTVV.

The V call is TRBV27, the J call TRBJ2-3; no clear D gene. The V gene lost 6 bases and the J gene lost 2 bases, with 15 bases spanning the gap. The germline gives CDR1 MNHEY, CDR2 SMNVEV (reference sequence). This CDR3 comprises 15 residues. The CDR3 DNA sequence: TGTGCCAGCAGACACGGCTCTTTCCTCACAGATACGCAGTATTTT. This codes for CASRHGSFLTDTQYF.

This clonotype was detected a few times. The genes are TRBV27 and TRBJ2-3; 8 bases are a match to TRBD2. The V and J ends lost 1 base and 0 bases, in that order; junction bases with no gene match: 15. This CDR3 has 20 residues. Looked up from germline, CDR1 is MNHEY and CDR2 is SMNVEV (reference sequence). The CDR3 DNA is TGTGCCAGCAGTTTATACGGAGCTGGGCGGGAGGCACCTAGCACAGATACGCAGTATTTT. Protein product: CASSLYGAGREAPSTDTQYF.

V and J are TRBV3-1 and TRBJ2-2; D may be TRBD1 (5 bases). CDR1 and CDR2 (germline): LGHDT, YNNKEL (reference sequence). V was shortened by 11 bases and J by 0 bases, with 25 bases between the two germline ends. The CDR3 contains 18 residues. CDR3 sequence reads: CASCPTWGKTANTGELFF. Here the CDR3 DNA reads TGTGCCTCCTGCCCGACGTGGGGTAAGACAGCGAACACCGGGGAGCTGTTTTTT.

This clonotype was seen many times. The rearrangement uses TRBV29-1 and TRBJ2-3; the match to TRBD1 covers 10 bases. From germline, CDR1 is SQVTM and CDR2 ANQGSEA. The junction had 7 bases not matched to a gene; V was cut back by 0 bases and J by 4 bases. This CDR3 has 16 residues. The CDR3 sequence is CSVEDPGQGHADTQYF. The CDR3 nucleotides read TGCAGCGTTGAAGATCCGGGACAGGGGCATGCAGATACGCAGTATTTT.

The J gene is TRBJ2-3, the V gene TRBV9; D assignment may be TRBD1 or TRBD2 (5 bases each). The CDR3 is 15 amino acids. V was shortened by 4 bases and J by 0 bases, with 12 bases between the two germline ends. CDR1 and CDR2 (germline): SGDLS, YYNGEE. In DNA form, the CDR3 reads TGTGCCAGCAGCCTGGGGCGGACTAGCACAGATACGCAGTATTTT. Its translation: CASSLGRTSTDTQYF.

This clonotype was recorded a few times. The chain combines TRBV9 with TRBJ1-2; maybe TRBD1 (6 bases). Germline loops: CDR1 SGDLS, CDR2 YYNGEE. Trimming took 4 bases from V and 4 from J, leaving 14 bases between them. The CDR3 spans 14 residues. The CDR3 DNA reads as TGTGCCAGCAGCTCGGACAGCCCCTTCTATGGCTACACCTTC. The encoded protein is CASSSDSPFYGYTF.

This clonotype was recorded a few times. The chain combines TRBV2 with TRBJ1-1; a weak D match, TRBD1 (5 bases). Germline CDR1 is SNHLY and CDR2 is FYNNEI. This CDR3 is 13 amino acids long. The ends were cut back, 4 bases at V and 3 bases at J, with 9 bases in the middle. CDR3 sequence: CASSGREDTEAFF. The DNA for the CDR3 is TGTGCCAGCAGTGGCAGGGAAGACACTGAAGCTTTCTTT. The whole variable domain, filled in from reference TRBV2 and TRBJ1-1, reads EPEVTQTPSHQVTQMGQEVILRCVPISNHLYFYWYRQILGQKVEFLVSFYNNEISEKSEIFDDQFSVERPDGSNFTLKIRSTKLEDSAMYFCASSGREDTEAFFGQGTRLTVV.

This clonotype was observed at least ten times. The chain couples TRBV12-3 or TRBV12-4 to TRBJ1-5; weak D call: TRBD1 (5 bases). V lost 6 bases and J 7 bases, leaving 13 bases between the germline ends. The CDR3 runs to 13 residues. The CDR3 bases are TGTGCCAGCAGCTGGGGGGTTCTCCAGCCCCAGCATTTT. This translates into CASSWGVLQPQHF.

The chain carries TRBV5-1 and TRBJ1-6; possibly TRBD1 for D (5 bases). Germline V gene lookup returns CDR1 SGHRS and CDR2 YFSETQ. The CDR3 is 15 amino acids. Trimming left V 4 bases short and J 5 bases short, with 13 bases between. The CDR3 DNA sequence: TGCGCCAGCAGCGCCCTATCCAGGGATAATTCACCCCTCCACTTT. As protein: CASSALSRDNSPLHF.

This rearrangement joins TRBV6-5 to TRBJ2-7; D gene uncertain. The CDR3 has 11 amino acids. Germline V lookup: CDR1 MNHEY, CDR2 SVGAGI. Trimming removed 1 base from V and 5 bases from J, with 3 bases in between. CDR3 DNA: TGTGCCAGCAGTTACTACGACGAGCAGTACTTC. Residues: CASSYYDEQYF.

The chain couples TRBV9 to TRBJ2-1; either TRBD1 or TRBD2 may fit D (6 bases each). This CDR3 comprises 15 residues. The germline CDR1 and CDR2 sequences are SGDLS and YYNGEE. V was shortened by 6 bases and J by 6 bases, with 19 bases between the two germline ends. The CDR3 coding sequence is TGTGCCAGCACCATCGACGGAGGGGGGTTCAATGAGCAGTTCTTC. Protein: CASTIDGGGFNEQFF.

This clonotype was seen a few times. The chain links TRBV20-1 to TRBJ2-6, with a weak D call TRBD1 (6 bases). Germline loops: CDR1 DFQATT, CDR2 SNEGSKA (reference sequence). This CDR3 contains 16 residues. Trimming left V 3 bases short and J 1 base short, with 13 bases between. DNA of the CDR3: TGCAGTGCTAGGGACCACAGGGAATCTGGGGCCAACGTCCTGACTTTC. It translates to CSARDHRESGANVLTF.

V gene TRBV27 combines with J gene TRBJ1-5; D gene unclear. This CDR3 is 13 amino acids long. CDR1 is MNHEY and CDR2 is SMNVEV in the germline V gene (reference sequence). With 6 bases removed from V and 0 bases from J, the gap between germline ends came to 6 bases. The CDR3 DNA follows: TGTGCCAGCAGGCAGAATAGCAATCAGCCCCAGCATTTT. This encodes CASRQNSNQPQHF.

This chain connects TRBV19 to TRBJ2-1, with 9 bases aligning to TRBD2. There are 15 residues in the CDR3. Germline CDR1 reads LNHDA; CDR2 reads SQIVND (reference sequence). J lost 8 bases, V lost 3 bases, and 8 bases had no gene match. The CDR3 is CASSIGGTSWYEQFF. In DNA form, the CDR3 reads TGTGCCAGTAGTATCGGGGGGACTAGCTGGTATGAGCAGTTCTTC.

This clonotype was counted a few times. The chain combines TRBV7-6 with TRBJ2-7; 11 bases match TRBD1. Germline assignment: CDR1 SGHVS and CDR2 FNYEAQ. CDR3 size: 15 residues. Trimming cost V 0 bases and J 6 bases; bases outside gene matches: 4. CDR3 DNA sequence: TGTGCCAGCAGCTTAGCAGCCGGGACAGGGGGCGAGCAGTACTTC. Protein: CASSLAAGTGGEQYF.

This clonotype was recorded many times. This chain links TRBV6-5 with TRBJ2-3; 11 bases agree with TRBD2. The CDR3 length is 16 residues. Trimming took 0 bases from V and 1 from J; bases not matched to a gene: 0. Germline V gives CDR1 MNHEY, CDR2 SVGAGI. The CDR3 region is CASSYSTSGGTDTQYF. CDR3 DNA sequence: TGTGCCAGCAGTTACTCGACTAGCGGGGGCACAGATACGCAGTATTTT.